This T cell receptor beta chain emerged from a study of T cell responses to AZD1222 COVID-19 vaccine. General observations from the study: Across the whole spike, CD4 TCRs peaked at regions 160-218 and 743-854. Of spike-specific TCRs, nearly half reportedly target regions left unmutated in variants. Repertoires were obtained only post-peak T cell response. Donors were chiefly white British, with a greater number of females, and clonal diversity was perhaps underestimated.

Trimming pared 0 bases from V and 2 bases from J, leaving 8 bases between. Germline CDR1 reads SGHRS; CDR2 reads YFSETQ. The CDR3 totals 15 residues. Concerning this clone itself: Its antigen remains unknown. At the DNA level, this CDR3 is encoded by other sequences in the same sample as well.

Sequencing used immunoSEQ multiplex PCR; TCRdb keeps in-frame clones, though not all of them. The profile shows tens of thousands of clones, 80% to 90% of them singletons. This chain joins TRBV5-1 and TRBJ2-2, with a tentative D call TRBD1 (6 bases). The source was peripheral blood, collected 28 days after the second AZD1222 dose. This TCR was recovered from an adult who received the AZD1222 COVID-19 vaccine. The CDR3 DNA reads TGCGCCAGCAGCTTGGGGGACACAAACACCGGGGAGCTGTTTTTT. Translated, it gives CASSLGDTNTGELFF. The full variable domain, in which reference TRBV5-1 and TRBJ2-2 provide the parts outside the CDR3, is KAGVTQTPRYLIKTRGQQVTLSCSPISGHRSVSWYQQTPGQGLQFLFEYFSETQRNKGNFPGRFSGRQFSNSRSEMNVSTLELGDSALYLCASSLGDTNTGELFFGEGSRLTVL.